This T cell receptor (beta chain) was sequenced for a study of CD8+ T cells in alopecia areata. The CDR3 loop spans 14 amino acids. Sorting of CD4+ cells into CD25+CD127- cells was performed for roughly 5 patients. RNA was extracted and reverse transcribed into cDNA as the sequencing template. TCRdb's copy holds only in-frame clones and misses some; the assay was immunoSEQ multiplex PCR. This table has about 14,000 clones, roughly three fifths appearing once. A remark on this clone: Its ends do not fully match the called genes, so a read error is possible.

The receptor was derived from a human donor with alopecia areata. Specimen: CD4+ Tregs sorted from blood. The chain joins TRBV5-3 to TRBJ1-1, with D hard to call. TRBV5-3 is classed as an ORF, of uncertain function. Here the CDR3 DNA reads TGTGCCAGCAGCTTGGAGTTACGTAACACTGAAGCTTTCTTT. Encoded protein: CASSLELRNTEAFF.